What follows are 15 T cell receptor beta chains derived from one specimen sequenced in a study of control samples from healthy donors and cancer patients. Using immunoSEQ multiplex PCR, the repertoire was profiled, and TCRdb retains in-frame clones only, with some absent. The sample yields around 170,000 clones, over 85% seen once. The sequenced sample was blood. The source is a man aged 25 to 40 in good health.

The gene calls are TRBV7-9 and TRBJ1-2, with 7 bases matching TRBD1. V lost 0 bases, J lost 2 bases, and 9 bases stayed unmatched. From germline, CDR1 is SEHNR and CDR2 FQNEAQ (reference sequence). This CDR3 contains 17 residues. The CDR3 reads CASSLATGKGENYGYTF. The DNA for the CDR3 is TGTGCCAGCAGCTTAGCGACAGGGAAGGGGGAGAACTATGGCTACACCTTC.

The J gene is TRBJ2-3, the V gene TRBV5-1, with TRBD2 identical over 10 bases. The CDR3 has 15 residues. J gave up 5 bases and V 2 bases, and 5 bases lay outside the gene matches. The germline CDR1 and CDR2 sequences are SGHRS and YFSETQ. The CDR3 spells CASSFGLAGEDTQYF. CDR3 nucleotides: TGCGCCAGCAGCTTCGGGCTAGCGGGAGAAGATACGCAGTATTTT.

V and J are TRBV30 and TRBJ2-2; the D gene is possibly TRBD1 (6 bases). The germline V and J ends were trimmed by 3 bases and 0 bases, with 17 bases remaining between them. Per the germline V gene, CDR1 is GTSNPN and CDR2 is SVGIG (reference sequence). This CDR3 comprises 17 residues. The CDR3 region is CAWRKPTGSTNTGELFF. The CDR3 DNA is TGTGCCTGGAGAAAGCCTACAGGGTCAACGAACACCGGGGAGCTGTTTTTT.

The rearrangement uses TRBV5-1 and TRBJ2-7; 8 nucleotides align to TRBD1. V lost 4 bases, J lost 1 base, and 4 bases stayed unmatched. The length of the CDR3 is 14 residues. Germline-derived CDR1 and CDR2 are SGHRS and YFSETQ. This CDR3 is CASSVHRGSYEQYF. In DNA, the CDR3 is TGCGCCAGCAGCGTGCACAGGGGGTCCTACGAGCAGTACTTC. The full variable domain, with the rest looked up from reference TRBV5-1 and TRBJ2-7, is KAGVTQTPRYLIKTRGQQVTLSCSPISGHRSVSWYQQTPGQGLQFLFEYFSETQRNKGNFPGRFSGRQFSNSRSEMNVSTLELGDSALYLCASSVHRGSYEQYFGPGTRLTVT.

This rearrangement joins TRBV13 to TRBJ2-3, with 8 bases lining up with TRBD2. CDR3 length equals 13 residues. V shed 5 bases and J 8 bases; nucleotides not matched to a gene: 6. Germline CDR1 is PRHDT and CDR2 is FYEKMQ (reference sequence). CDR3 DNA: TGTGCCAGCAGCCGGGGGGGGCAGGGTACGCAGTATTTT. Translating gives CASSRGGQGTQYF.

The V gene is TRBV30, the J gene TRBJ1-2; D ambiguous. The CDR3 has 12 residues. Trimming shortened V by 2 bases and J by 6 bases, and 10 bases separated the two germline ends. In germline, CDR1 is GTSNPN, CDR2 SVGIG (reference sequence). The CDR3 sequence is CAWSSRGHGYTF. As DNA, the CDR3 is TGTGCCTGGAGTTCCCGGGGTCATGGCTACACCTTC.

J is TRBJ2-7 and V is TRBV9; D remains ambiguous. Germline CDR1 SGDLS, CDR2 YYNGEE. Trimming left V 0 bases short and J 2 bases short, with 6 bases between. The CDR3 length is 13 residues. CDR3 sequence (DNA): TGTGCCAGCAGCGTAGACGGAACCTACGAGCAGTACTTC. As protein: CASSVDGTYEQYF.

The chain recombines TRBV3-1 (or the pseudogene TRBV3-2) with TRBJ2-1; D uncertain. Germline CDR1 reads LGHDT; CDR2 reads YNNKEL (reference sequence). Trimming removed 4 bases at V and 3 bases at J, with 4 bases between. CDR3 length: 12 amino acids. This chain's CDR3 is CASSLNYNEQFF. CDR3 DNA: TGTGCCAGCAGCCTTAACTACAATGAGCAGTTCTTC.

This CDR3 reads CSVGFASSGNTIYF. CDR3 nucleotides: TGCAGCGTGGGGTTCGCGTCCTCTGGAAACACCATATATTTT. The chain links TRBV29-1 to TRBJ1-3; D unresolved. Germline CDR1 and CDR2: SQVTM and ANQGSEA. This CDR3 is built from 14 residues. Trimming took 6 bases from V and 0 from J, leaving 12 bases between them.

This clone was found once. The rearrangement uses TRBV5-1 and TRBJ1-1; D may be TRBD1 (5 bases). From germline, CDR1 is SGHRS and CDR2 YFSETQ. V gave up 2 bases and J gave up 3 bases, with 17 bases separating them. This CDR3 region has 16 residues. CDR3 residues: CASSLSGTPGDTEAFF. CDR3 DNA: TGCGCCAGCAGCTTATCAGGGACCCCCGGGGACACTGAAGCTTTCTTT. Using reference TRBV5-1 and TRBJ1-1 for the parts outside the CDR3, the full variable domain is KAGVTQTPRYLIKTRGQQVTLSCSPISGHRSVSWYQQTPGQGLQFLFEYFSETQRNKGNFPGRFSGRQFSNSRSEMNVSTLELGDSALYLCASSLSGTPGDTEAFFGQGTRLTVV.

The genes are TRBV4-1 and TRBJ2-2; the D gene is possibly TRBD1 (6 bases). V lost 4 bases and J lost 4, with 13 bases in between. Germline values: CDR1 MGHRA, CDR2 YSYEKL. This CDR3 comprises 15 residues. CDR3 amino acids: CASSRESRGTGELFF. The DNA for the CDR3 is TGCGCCAGCAGCCGCGAGTCCAGGGGCACCGGGGAGCTGTTTTTT.

The chain has TRBV5-4 and TRBJ1-1, with D unresolved. Deletions cut 2 bases from V and 1 base from J, with 12 bases between. The CDR3 extends over 15 amino acids. Germline CDR1 SGHNT, CDR2 YYREEE (reference sequence). The CDR3 coding sequence is TGTGCCAGCAGCTTCAACCAGTTGGAGAACACTGAAGCTTTCTTT. It yields the protein CASSFNQLENTEAFF.

The chain is built from TRBV5-1 and TRBJ1-2; tentatively, D is TRBD1 (6 bases). Germline CDR1 reads SGHRS; CDR2 reads YFSETQ. The length of the CDR3 is 15 residues. V was pared by 2 bases and J by 2 bases, with 13 bases between. The CDR3 region has the DNA TGCGCCAGCAGCTTAGACAGGCCTTCGAACTATGGCTACACCTTC. Its translation: CASSLDRPSNYGYTF.

The J gene is TRBJ2-7, the V gene TRBV24-1, with TRBD2 identical over 10 bases. V was clipped by 3 bases and J by 2 bases; unmatched bases: 6. Germline V gene data show CDR1 as KGHDR and CDR2 as SFDVKD. This CDR3 contains 16 residues. DNA for the CDR3: TGTGCCACCAGTGATAATGCTAGCGGGGGTCCCTACGAGCAGTACTTC. Translated: CATSDNASGGPYEQYF.

This chain uses TRBV14 with TRBJ1-1; 8 nucleotides align to TRBD1. Germline V gene data show CDR1 as SGHDN and CDR2 as FVKESK. Unmatched junction bases numbered 12, after V lost 6 bases and J lost 12 bases. This CDR3 has 13 amino acids. In DNA, the CDR3 is TGTGCCAGCAGTCCTGGACAGGGACGGCGAACTTTCTTT. Protein: CASSPGQGRRTFF. Using reference TRBV14 and TRBJ1-1 for the parts outside the CDR3, the full variable domain is EAGVTQFPSHSVIEKGQTVTLRCDPISGHDNLYWYRRVMGKEIKFLLHFVKESKQDESGMPNNRFLAERTGGTYSTLKVQPAELEDSGVYFCASSPGQGRRTFFGQGTRLTVV.